This T cell receptor beta chain is from a study of technical replicates of blood from a few donors. Trimming took 3 bases from V and 0 from J; bases not matched to a gene: 22. This CDR3 comprises 22 residues. CDR1 and CDR2 from the germline V gene are MGHRA and YSYEKL. Data came from immunoSEQ multiplex PCR; TCRdb stores just in-frame clones and leaves some out. This sample has roughly 97,000 clones, with approximately 96% found just once. The chain is built from TRBV4-1 and TRBJ1-1; 10 bases fit TRBD1. Sequenced material: T cells isolated from PBMCs. This clonotype was obtained from a human donor in good health. DNA for the CDR3: TGCGCCAGCAGCCATTACACCGGGACAGGGGCCGGCTTATTTTACATGAACACTGAAGCTTTCTTT. Translation: CASSHYTGTGAGLFYMNTEAFF.